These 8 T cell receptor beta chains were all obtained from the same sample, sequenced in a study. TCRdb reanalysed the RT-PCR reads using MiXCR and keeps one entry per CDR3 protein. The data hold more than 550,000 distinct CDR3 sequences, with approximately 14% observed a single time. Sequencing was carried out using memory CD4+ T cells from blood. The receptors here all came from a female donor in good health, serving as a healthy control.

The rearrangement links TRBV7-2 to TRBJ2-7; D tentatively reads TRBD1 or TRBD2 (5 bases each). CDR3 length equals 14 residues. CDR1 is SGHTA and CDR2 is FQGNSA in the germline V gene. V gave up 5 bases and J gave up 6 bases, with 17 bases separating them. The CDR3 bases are TGTGCCAGCAGCCGAGACACGGGGCCCTTCGAGCAGTACTTC. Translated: CASSRDTGPFEQYF.

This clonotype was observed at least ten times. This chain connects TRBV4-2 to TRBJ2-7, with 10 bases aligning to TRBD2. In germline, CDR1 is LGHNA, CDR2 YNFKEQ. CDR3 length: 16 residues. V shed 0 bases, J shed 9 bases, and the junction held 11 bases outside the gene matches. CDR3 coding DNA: TGTGCCAGCAGCCAAGATGGAGCGGGAGGGCCAATAGGGCAGTACTTC. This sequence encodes CASSQDGAGGPIGQYF.

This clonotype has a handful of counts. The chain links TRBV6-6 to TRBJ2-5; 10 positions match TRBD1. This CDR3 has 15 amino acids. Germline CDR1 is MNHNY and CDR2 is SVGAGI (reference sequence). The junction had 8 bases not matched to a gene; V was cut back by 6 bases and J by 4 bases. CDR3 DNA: TGTGCCAGCAGGCAGCCGACAGGGGGCGTAGAGACCCAGTACTTC. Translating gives CASRQPTGGVETQYF.

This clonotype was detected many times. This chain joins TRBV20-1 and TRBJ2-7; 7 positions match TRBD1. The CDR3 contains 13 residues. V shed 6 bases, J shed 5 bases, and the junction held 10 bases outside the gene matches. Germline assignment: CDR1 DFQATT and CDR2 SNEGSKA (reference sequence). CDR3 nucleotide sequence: TGCAGTGCCCCTCGCAGGGGGAACAACGAGCAGTACTTC. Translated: CSAPRRGNNEQYF.

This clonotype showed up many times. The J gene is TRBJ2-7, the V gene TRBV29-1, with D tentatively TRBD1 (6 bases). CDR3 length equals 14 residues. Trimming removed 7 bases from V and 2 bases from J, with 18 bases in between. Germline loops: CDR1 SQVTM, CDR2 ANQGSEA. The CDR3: CSARNRDYPYEQYF. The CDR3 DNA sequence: TGCAGCGCCAGAAACAGGGATTACCCCTACGAGCAGTACTTC.

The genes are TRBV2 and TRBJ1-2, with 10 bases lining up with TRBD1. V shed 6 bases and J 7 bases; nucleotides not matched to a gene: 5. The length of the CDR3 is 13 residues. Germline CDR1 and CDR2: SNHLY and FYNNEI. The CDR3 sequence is CASSTGQGLGYTF. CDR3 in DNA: TGTGCCAGCAGCACGGGACAGGGGCTTGGCTACACCTTC.

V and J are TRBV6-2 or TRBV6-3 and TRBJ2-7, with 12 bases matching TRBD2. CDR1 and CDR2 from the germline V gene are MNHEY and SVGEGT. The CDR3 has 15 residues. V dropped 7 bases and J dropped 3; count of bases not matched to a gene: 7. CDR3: CASKLAGGAGYEQYF. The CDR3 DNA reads TGTGCCAGCAAACTAGCGGGAGGAGCGGGCTACGAGCAGTACTTC.

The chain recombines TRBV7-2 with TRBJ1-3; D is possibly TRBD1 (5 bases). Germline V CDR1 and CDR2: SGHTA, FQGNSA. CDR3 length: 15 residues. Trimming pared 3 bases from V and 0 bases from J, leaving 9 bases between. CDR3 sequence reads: CASSLGTLSGNTIYF. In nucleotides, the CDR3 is TGTGCCAGCAGCTTGGGGACGCTCTCTGGAAACACCATATATTTT.